These 4 T cell receptor beta chains came from one sample sequenced in a study of blood T cell repertoires in COVID-19. Method: immunoSEQ multiplex PCR; TCRdb's copy keeps in-frame clones and lacks some. The table includes just under 150,000 clones, around 90% detected once. The sequenced sample was peripheral blood. The receptors come from a woman aged 45-60 years with acute or convalescent COVID-19.

The chain couples TRBV7-8 to TRBJ2-5; 8 bases map to TRBD2. This CDR3 spans 16 amino acids. Germline CDR1 SGHVS, CDR2 FQNEAQ. Trimming at V came to 2 bases and at J to 1 base, leaving 6 bases not matched to a gene. CDR3 in DNA: TGTGCCAGCAGCTTAATGAACGGGAGGGCCCAAGAGACCCAGTACTTC. Translation: CASSLMNGRAQETQYF.

The V call is TRBV6-4, the J call TRBJ2-3; 10 bases map to TRBD2. The germline gives CDR1 MRHNA, CDR2 SNTAGT. Trimming took 5 bases from V and 1 from J; bases not matched to a gene: 0. The CDR3 covers 14 residues. The CDR3 sequence: CASSLAGGTDTQYF. CDR3 bases: TGTGCCAGCAGTCTAGCGGGGGGCACAGATACGCAGTATTTT.

The V and J genes are TRBV5-1 and TRBJ2-1, with 11 bases fitting TRBD2. Germline V gene sequence: CDR1 SGHRS, CDR2 YFSETQ. This CDR3 is 15 amino acids long. Unmatched junction bases numbered 7, after V lost 4 bases and J lost 7 bases. As DNA, the CDR3 is TGCGCCAGCAGCGGCTCTAGCGGGGGGATGAATGAGCAGTTCTTC. Translated: CASSGSSGGMNEQFF.

The chain is built from TRBV6-5 and TRBJ2-7; D is uncertain. V was cut by 2 bases and J by 2 bases, with 10 bases left in between. Per the germline V gene, CDR1 is MNHEY and CDR2 is SVGAGI. The CDR3 spans 14 residues. CDR3 DNA: TGTGCCAGCAGTTACAGGCAGGCCACCTACGAGCAGTACTTC. This gives the protein CASSYRQATYEQYF.